The 27 T cell receptor beta chains given below trace back to one sample, sequenced in a study of blood T cells in healthy people across ages (dated by TCRdb to the mid-2010s). The method was 5' RACE. Instrument used: Illumina HiSeq 2500. The second PCR ran for roughly 7 to 12 cycles and used a J-beta primer mix along with a sample-barcoded 5' primer. In-frame beta chains were kept once TCRdb had trimmed the public reads at Q25 with fastp and called clones with MiXCR. One record per CDR3 amino acid sequence lists the most common genes and DNA. This sample comprises about 1,000,000 distinct CDR3 sequences, over 35% of them detected only once. The top ten hold 15% to 20% of the sample. The specimen sequenced was blood. The receptors were sampled from a woman in her sixties in good health.

V gene TRBV12-3 or TRBV12-4 combines with J gene TRBJ2-3; 8 nucleotides agree with TRBD1. The CDR3 covers 15 residues. V shed 7 bases, J shed 4 bases, and the junction held 10 bases outside the gene matches. The CDR3 is CASTLHGQGADTQYF. The CDR3 DNA follows: TGTGCCAGCACCCTCCACGGACAGGGTGCAGATACGCAGTATTTT.

This clonotype was found a few times. V usage is TRBV4-2 and J usage is TRBJ2-3, with D uncertain. Trimming cost V 2 bases and J 5 bases, with 8 bases left between them. The CDR3 sequence is 13 residues long. Germline V lookup: CDR1 LGHNA, CDR2 YNFKEQ. CDR3: CASSQRKGDTQYF. The DNA for the CDR3 is TGTGCCAGCAGCCAAAGAAAGGGAGATACGCAGTATTTT.

This sequence joins TRBV3-1 and TRBJ2-1; the D gene is possibly TRBD1 (5 bases). CDR3 length: 18 amino acids. Germline V CDR1 and CDR2: LGHDT, YNNKEL (reference sequence). Between the trimmed V and J ends, which lost 3 bases and 8 bases, there was a span of 26 bases. The DNA of the CDR3 is TGTGCCAGCAGCCATGAAATAGACAGCCGTTCATTTTACGATGAGCAGTTCTTC. It yields the protein CASSHEIDSRSFYDEQFF.

This clonotype was seen ten or more times. The chain employs TRBV29-1 and TRBJ2-1; D could derive from TRBD1 or TRBD2 (5 bases each). The CDR3 has 13 residues. V gave up 8 bases and J gave up 4 bases, with 15 bases separating them. CDR1 and CDR2 (germline): SQVTM, ANQGSEA. As DNA, the CDR3 is TGCAGCTCCGGAGACAGCGGTTACAATGAGCAGTTCTTC. It codes for CSSGDSGYNEQFF.

The rearrangement links TRBV5-1 to TRBJ2-1, with 9 bases that match TRBD1. CDR3 length equals 14 residues. V lost 5 bases and J lost 7; bases outside the gene matches: 7. CDR1 and CDR2 (germline): SGHRS, YFSETQ. The CDR3 here is CASRAGTGKNEQFF. As DNA, the CDR3 is TGCGCCAGCAGGGCCGGGACAGGGAAAAATGAGCAGTTCTTC.

About this clonotype itself: A junction end diverges from the germline sequence, so it may reflect a read error. The V gene is TRBV6-6, the J gene TRBJ2-3, with D possibly being TRBD2 (6 bases). CDR1 and CDR2 from the germline V gene are MNHNY and SVGAGI (reference sequence). The CDR3 has 14 amino acids. CDR3 residues: CASGYGLARDTQYF. The CDR3 region has the DNA TGTGCCAGCGGTTACGGGCTAGCGCGAGATACGCAGTATTTT.

This clonotype was detected a few times. The V and J genes are TRBV14 and TRBJ2-1; D is possibly TRBD1 (5 bases). V shed 2 bases and J shed 5 bases, with 7 bases lying between them. Germline CDR1 SGHDN, CDR2 FVKESK. This CDR3 spans 13 amino acids. The CDR3 sequence: CASSQQGNNEQFF. In nucleotides, the CDR3 is TGTGCCAGCAGCCAACAGGGTAACAATGAGCAGTTCTTC.

In this sample, this clonotype turned up a few times. The genes are TRBV3-1 and TRBJ2-5; D uncertain. The germline V gene has CDR1 LGHDT and CDR2 YNNKEL (reference sequence). V was shortened by 4 bases and J by 0 bases, with 9 bases between the two germline ends. This CDR3 spans 14 amino acids. The DNA of the CDR3 is TGTGCCAGCAGCCGGCGCCGACACCAAGAGACCCAGTACTTC. This translates into CASSRRRHQETQYF.

The chain carries TRBV11-3 and TRBJ2-1; 10 bases are a match to TRBD2. V lost 1 base, J lost 10 bases, and 7 bases stayed unmatched. This CDR3 is 15 amino acids long. Germline V gives CDR1 SGHNT, CDR2 YENEEA. CDR3 sequence: CASSLGGTSAFEQFF. The CDR3 bases are TGTGCCAGCAGCTTAGGAGGGACTAGCGCGTTCGAGCAGTTCTTC.

The chain has TRBV27 and TRBJ2-1; D call uncertain. The CDR3 is 12 amino acids. In germline, CDR1 is MNHEY, CDR2 SMNVEV (reference sequence). Trimming removed 5 bases from V and 9 bases from J, with 11 bases in between. The CDR3 here is CASSANVGEQFF. CDR3 DNA sequence: TGTGCCAGCAGTGCGAACGTGGGTGAGCAGTTCTTC.

The chain uses TRBV12-3 or TRBV12-4 and TRBJ2-1, with 8 nucleotides matching TRBD1. J was trimmed by 7 bases and V by 2 bases; bases with no gene match: 10. CDR3 length equals 16 residues. The CDR3 sequence: CASSLWRAGGANEQFF. CDR3 sequence (DNA): TGTGCCAGCAGTTTATGGAGGGCAGGGGGCGCGAATGAGCAGTTCTTC.

The rearrangement uses TRBV30 and TRBJ1-1, with no clear D. This CDR3 has 14 amino acids. Per germline, CDR1 GTSNPN and CDR2 SVGIG (reference sequence). V was shortened by 0 bases and J by 0 bases, with 8 bases between the two germline ends. CDR3 sequence: CAWSVGSMNTEAFF. For the CDR3, the DNA is TGTGCCTGGAGTGTCGGCAGCATGAACACTGAAGCTTTCTTT. Full variable domain (missing parts from reference TRBV30 and TRBJ1-1): SQTIHQWPATLVQPVGSPLSLECTVEGTSNPNLYWYRQAAGRGLQLLFYSVGIGQISSEVPQNLSASRPQDRQFILSSKKLLLSDSGFYLCAWSVGSMNTEAFFGQGTRLTVV.

The V and J genes are TRBV27 and TRBJ2-1; possible D gene TRBD2, 6 bases. The germline gives CDR1 MNHEY, CDR2 SMNVEV (reference sequence). The V end was cut by 7 bases, the J end by 8 bases, with 21 bases between. This CDR3 spans 15 amino acids. CDR3 sequence (DNA): TGTGCCAGCACTCCTTCGGGACTCCCCTCGGATGAGCAGTTCTTC. This gives the protein CASTPSGLPSDEQFF.

The V call is TRBV7-8, the J call TRBJ2-7; a possible D gene is TRBD2 (5 bases). The CDR3 covers 15 residues. Trimming removed 4 bases at V and 4 bases at J, with 17 bases between. From germline, CDR1 is SGHVS and CDR2 FQNEAQ. CDR3 nucleotides: TGTGCCAGCAGCTGGAAGAGGGCGAACACGTACGAGCAGTACTTC. Protein product: CASSWKRANTYEQYF.

J is TRBJ2-2 and V is TRBV27; D remains unclear. The V end was cut by 6 bases, the J end by 2 bases, with 10 bases between. The CDR3 is 14 residues long. The germline CDR1 and CDR2 sequences are MNHEY and SMNVEV (reference sequence). This CDR3 is CASSPDPNTGELFF. The CDR3 nucleotides read TGTGCCAGCAGCCCGGACCCAAACACCGGGGAGCTGTTTTTT.

In regard to this clonotype: A junction boundary mismatches the germline segment, possibly from a read error. CDR3 coding DNA: TGCAGTGCTAGTGACCCTCCGGGACTAGCGGGAATAGATACGCGGTATTTT. This codes for CSASDPPGLAGIDTRYF. The chain has TRBV20-1 and TRBJ2-3; TRBD2 aligns across 13 bases. The CDR3 is 17 residues long. Per the germline V gene, CDR1 is DFQATT and CDR2 is SNEGSKA (reference sequence).

V usage is TRBV6-6 and J usage is TRBJ2-1; 11 bases match TRBD2. V gave up 7 bases and J gave up 5 bases; unmatched junction bases: 4. Looked up from germline, CDR1 is MNHNY and CDR2 is SVGAGI (reference sequence). The CDR3 runs 14 residues. CDR3 bases: TGTGCCAGCACCATTAGCGGGAGGGACAATGAGCAGTTCTTC. It yields the protein CASTISGRDNEQFF.

This clonotype was recorded many times. The junction does not match germline at one end; this may be a read error. The V gene is TRBV7-9, the J gene TRBJ2-7, with D possibly being TRBD2 (6 bases). This CDR3 is built from 15 residues. Germline V gene data show CDR1 as SEHNR and CDR2 as FQNEAQ (reference sequence). The CDR3 protein is CASSLVGGGSYEQYF. In DNA, the CDR3 is TGCGCCAGCAGCTTGGTTGGCGGAGGGAGCTACGAGCAGTACTTC.

This rearrangement joins TRBV9 to TRBJ2-1; D not certain. The CDR3 is 15 amino acids. Germline loops: CDR1 SGDLS, CDR2 YYNGEE. V lost 3 bases, J lost 0 bases, and 10 bases lay in between. The CDR3 loop is CASSDGPPSYNEQFF. CDR3 sequence (DNA): TGTGCCAGCAGCGATGGACCGCCCTCCTACAATGAGCAGTTCTTC.

In its sample, this clonotype was seen a few times. The chain links TRBV13 to TRBJ2-3, with TRBD1 identical over 7 bases. The CDR3 is made up of 17 amino acids. Germline V CDR1 and CDR2: PRHDT, FYEKMQ (reference sequence). The J segment lost 4 bases and the V segment lost 0 bases, leaving 10 bases of the junction unmatched. The CDR3 here is CASSLGLGQVVPDTQYF. In nucleotides, the CDR3 is TGTGCCAGCAGCTTAGGTCTCGGACAGGTAGTACCAGATACGCAGTATTTT.

The V call is TRBV15, the J call TRBJ2-6; no clear D. The CDR3 length is 16 residues. Germline values: CDR1 LNHNV, CDR2 YYDKDF (reference sequence). The V and J ends lost 0 bases and 2 bases respectively, with 8 bases between them. CDR3 nucleotide sequence: TGTGCCACCAGCAGAGAAGGGCATACTGGGGCCAACGTCCTGACTTTC. The encoded protein is CATSREGHTGANVLTF.

This chain joins TRBV6-6 and TRBJ1-6; 7 nucleotides agree with TRBD1. The CDR3 covers 15 residues. CDR1 and CDR2 from the germline V gene are MNHNY and SVGAGI (reference sequence). V lost 2 bases and J lost 9; bases outside the gene matches: 7. The CDR3 loop reads CASSYPDRDGSPLHF. The CDR3 DNA sequence: TGTGCCAGCAGTTACCCAGACAGGGACGGTTCACCCCTCCACTTT.

To note about this clonotype: One end of the junction varies from germline; a read error may be responsible. The CDR3 loop reads CARRGVGQPQHF. The CDR3 DNA sequence: TGTGCCCGCAGGGGGGTGGGTCAGCCCCAGCATTTT. V gene TRBV2 combines with J gene TRBJ1-5; 7 bases map to TRBD1. The CDR3 covers 12 residues. Germline V gene sequence: CDR1 SNHLY, CDR2 FYNNEI.

V is TRBV10-3 and J is TRBJ2-1; D may be TRBD2 (5 bases). The V end was cut by 2 bases, the J end by 8 bases, with 7 bases between. Looked up from germline, CDR1 is ENHRY and CDR2 is SYGVKD. This CDR3 region has 12 residues. Written as DNA, the CDR3 is TGTGCCATCAGTGAGGTCGGGGATGAGCAGTTCTTC. Translating it yields CAISEVGDEQFF.

This clonotype was counted between two and nine times. The chain couples TRBV5-1 to TRBJ2-1; D call uncertain. V was trimmed by 2 bases and J by 0 bases, leaving 12 bases between them. The CDR3 has 16 amino acids. Germline lookup yields CDR1 SGHRS and CDR2 YFSETQ. CDR3 nucleotide sequence: TGCGCCAGCAGCTTAACAGACACCGACTCCTACAATGAGCAGTTCTTC. Its translation: CASSLTDTDSYNEQFF.

The genes are TRBV5-5 and TRBJ2-6; 7 bases align to TRBD1. This CDR3 contains 18 residues. With V trimmed by 3 bases and J by 0 bases, 9 bases remained unmatched. The germline CDR1 and CDR2 sequences are SGHKS and YYEKEE (reference sequence). CDR3 sequence: CASSSGWTGGSGANVLTF. CDR3 bases: TGTGCCAGCAGCTCTGGATGGACAGGCGGCTCTGGGGCCAACGTCCTGACTTTC.

CDR3 protein: CASSVGEDRVRVGQYF. The CDR3 DNA follows: TGTGCCAGCAGCGTAGGCGAAGACAGGGTCCGGGTAGGCCAGTACTTC. The chain has TRBV9 and TRBJ2-7; 7 nucleotides line up with TRBD1. Germline values: CDR1 SGDLS, CDR2 YYNGEE. V was pared by 0 bases and J by 10 bases, with 16 bases of the junction left unmatched. CDR3 size: 16 residues.